One sample yielded the 32 T cell receptor beta chains listed below, sequenced in a study of patients and donors after allogeneic stem cell transplantation. Via MiXCR, TCRdb re-called the RT-PCR reads, giving one row per CDR3 protein. The table shows fewer than 200,000 distinct CDR3 sequences, with about 29% occurring only once. Sequencing used blood, either unsorted or a sorted T cell fraction (not recorded which). The receptors stem from a human donor who was either an allogeneic HSCT recipient or a stem cell or donor lymphocyte infusion donor (not recorded which). It is not recorded whose cells these are; they may come from a transplant donor.

The chain links TRBV29-1 to TRBJ2-7; 9 bases map to TRBD1. This CDR3 spans 14 amino acids. The junction had 9 bases not matched to a gene; V was cut back by 8 bases and J by 1 base. The germline CDR1 and CDR2 sequences are SQVTM and ANQGSEA. This CDR3 is CSIIGQGSSYEQYF. In DNA, the CDR3 is TGCAGCATAATTGGACAGGGGTCTTCCTACGAGCAGTACTTC.

This rearrangement joins TRBV20-1 to TRBJ1-5, with D maybe TRBD1 (6 bases). In germline, CDR1 is DFQATT, CDR2 SNEGSKA (reference sequence). This CDR3 spans 15 amino acids. The V gene lost 1 base and the J gene lost 1 base, with 11 bases spanning the gap. The CDR3 is CSARGAGASNQPQHF. DNA for the CDR3: TGCAGTGCTAGAGGGGCAGGGGCAAGCAATCAGCCCCAGCATTTT.

J is TRBJ1-5 and V is TRBV6-4; D remains ambiguous. Germline loops: CDR1 MRHNA, CDR2 SNTAGT. V lost 2 bases and J 0 bases, leaving 8 bases between the germline ends. The CDR3 totals 15 residues. CDR3 coding DNA: TGTGCCAGCAGTGACGACTCCTTTAGCAATCAGCCCCAGCATTTT. Translation: CASSDDSFSNQPQHF.

The rearrangement uses TRBV25-1 and TRBJ2-5, with 8 bases fitting TRBD2. V lost 1 base to trimming and J lost 5 bases; unmatched junction nucleotides: 6. This CDR3 contains 15 residues. Germline values: CDR1 MGHDK, CDR2 SYGVNS. The CDR3 DNA reads TGTGCCAGCAGTGAATCCGGGAGGGGTGTGGAGACCCAGTACTTC. Amino acids: CASSESGRGVETQYF. The whole variable domain, filled in from reference TRBV25-1 and TRBJ2-5, reads EADIYQTPRYLVIGTGKKITLECSQTMGHDKMYWYQQDPGMELHLIHYSYGVNSTEKGDLSSESTVSRIRTEHFPLTLESARPSHTSQYLCASSESGRGVETQYFGPGTRLLVL.

The chain employs TRBV18 and TRBJ2-7, with TRBD1 as a possible D gene (5 bases). V was cut by 4 bases and J by 1 base, with 11 bases left in between. The CDR3 is made up of 14 amino acids. The germline V gene has CDR1 KGHSH and CDR2 LQKENI. CDR3 nucleotide sequence: TGTGCCAGCTCACGGGAAGGGGTATCCTACGAGCAGTACTTC. This sequence encodes CASSREGVSYEQYF.

The chain has TRBV4-2 and TRBJ2-7; the D gene could be TRBD1 or TRBD2 (5 bases each). Between the trimmed V and J ends, which lost 0 bases and 7 bases, there was a span of 10 bases. The CDR3 totals 13 residues. CDR1 LGHNA and CDR2 YNFKEQ come from the germline V gene. CDR3 nucleotide sequence: TGTGCCAGCAGCCAAGAAGCGTGGGGGGAGCAGTACTTC. It yields the protein CASSQEAWGEQYF.

The V gene is TRBV18, the J gene TRBJ1-1; TRBD1 is a possible D gene (6 bases). CDR1 is KGHSH, CDR2 LQKENI, per germline. Trimming stripped 5 bases from V and 1 base from J, with 8 bases between. CDR3 length: 13 residues. Written as DNA, the CDR3 is TGTGCCAGCTCATCGACAGGGAACACTGAAGCTTTCTTT. It translates to CASSSTGNTEAFF.

The chain couples TRBV20-1 to TRBJ2-2, with 12 positions matching TRBD1. The CDR3 spans 16 residues. Germline trimming cut 2 bases from V and 4 bases from J; bases unmatched to any gene: 5. CDR1 is DFQATT, CDR2 SNEGSKA, per germline (reference sequence). This CDR3 reads CSARPGQGAITGELFF. The CDR3 nucleotides are TGCAGTGCTAGACCGGGACAGGGGGCGATCACCGGGGAGCTGTTTTTT.

Turning to this clonotype: A read error may explain this, as a much larger clone is one base away. The conserved phenylalanine or tryptophan is not found at the CDR3 terminus, so this likely reflects a read error. The rearrangement uses TRBV5-1 and TRBJ1-6; D gene unclear. V was pared by 0 bases and J by 10 bases, with 8 bases between. The V gene's germline CDR1 is SGHRS and CDR2 YFSETQ. The length of the CDR3 is 13 residues. The CDR3 DNA is TGCGCCAGCAGCTTGGCTGGGTTCTCACCCCTCCACTTG. Amino acids: CASSLAGFSPLHL.

The V gene is TRBV28, the J gene TRBJ1-4; D not certain. Germline V gene lookup returns CDR1 MDHEN and CDR2 SYDVKM. Trimming took off 6 bases at V and 9 bases at J, with 11 bases between the two ends. CDR3 length equals 12 residues. DNA for the CDR3: TGTGCCAGCAGCCTCCGGATGAAAAAACTGTTTTTT. Translated: CASSLRMKKLFF.

The chain couples TRBV5-6 to TRBJ2-1; D possibly corresponds to TRBD2 (6 bases). Trimming stripped 2 bases from V and 9 bases from J, with 12 bases between. CDR1 SGHDT and CDR2 YYEEEE come from the germline V gene. CDR3 length: 13 residues. CDR3 sequence: CASSFGTGGEQFF. The DNA for the CDR3 is TGTGCCAGCAGCTTTGGGACTGGCGGTGAGCAGTTCTTC.

This clonotype was seen more than once but under ten times. This chain links TRBV5-5 with TRBJ1-2; TRBD1 is a possible D gene (6 bases). This CDR3 has 13 amino acids. Germline assignment: CDR1 SGHKS and CDR2 YYEKEE (reference sequence). V was clipped by 5 bases and J by 8 bases, with 16 bases between them. In nucleotides, the CDR3 is TGTGCCAGCAGGCGGACAGCGCAAGTAGGCTACACCTTC. Amino acids: CASRRTAQVGYTF.

This clonotype has only a few counts. The V and J genes are TRBV2 and TRBJ1-1; D might be TRBD1 (6 bases). CDR3 length: 12 residues. Trimming removed 1 base at V and 12 bases at J, with 12 bases between. From germline, CDR1 is SNHLY and CDR2 FYNNEI. CDR3 sequence: CASSEGGRGTFF. In DNA, the CDR3 is TGTGCCAGCAGTGAAGGAGGCAGGGGAACTTTCTTT.

The chain links TRBV27 to TRBJ1-6; no reliable D call. There are 13 residues in the CDR3. The germline V gene encodes CDR1 MNHEY and CDR2 SMNVEV (reference sequence). V shed 5 bases and J shed 9 bases, with 11 bases lying between them. The CDR3 nucleotides read TGTGCCAGCAGTCCACGGGAGGCTTCACCCCTCCACTTT. It is translated as CASSPREASPLHF.

This clonotype turned up a few times. The chain joins TRBV6-2 or TRBV6-3 to TRBJ2-2, with a tentative D call TRBD2 (6 bases). There are 17 residues in the CDR3. Germline CDR1 is MNHEY and CDR2 is SVGEGT. Trimming removed 2 bases from V and 7 bases from J, with 20 bases in between. CDR3 bases: TGTGCCAGCAGTTACACCCGAGGGGCGGGACGAGTCGGGGAGCTGTTTTTT. It yields the protein CASSYTRGAGRVGELFF.

The V call is TRBV29-1, the J call TRBJ2-1; 13 bases are a match to TRBD2. This CDR3 region has 17 residues. V dropped 3 bases and J dropped 3; count of bases not matched to a gene: 8. Germline V gene lookup returns CDR1 SQVTM and CDR2 ANQGSEA. As DNA, the CDR3 is TGCAGCGTTGACGGTTTAACTAGCGGGAGGGGCTACAATGAGCAGTTCTTC. Translating it yields CSVDGLTSGRGYNEQFF.

The chain has TRBV9 and TRBJ2-1; possibly TRBD2 for D (6 bases). The CDR3 covers 14 residues. Trimming left V 0 bases short and J 7 bases short, with 11 bases between. Per the germline V gene, CDR1 is SGDLS and CDR2 is YYNGEE. The CDR3, as DNA: TGTGCCAGCAGCGTAGTAGGGACTCCTAATGAGCAGTTCTTC. It translates to CASSVVGTPNEQFF.

This clonotype was picked up many times. The chain links TRBV20-1 to TRBJ1-2; a possible D gene is TRBD1 (5 bases). The CDR3 contains 14 residues. Germline V gene lookup returns CDR1 DFQATT and CDR2 SNEGSKA (reference sequence). The germline V and J ends were trimmed by 5 bases and 6 bases, with 19 bases remaining between them. The CDR3 sequence is CSASDSGGSNGYTF. The DNA of the CDR3 is TGCAGTGCTTCCGACAGCGGTGGTTCTAATGGCTACACCTTC.

CDR3 in amino acids: CSARSGAFNYGYTF. In DNA form, the CDR3 reads TGCAGTGCTAGGTCAGGGGCCTTTAACTATGGCTACACCTTC. This chain uses TRBV20-1 with TRBJ1-2; maybe TRBD1 (6 bases). CDR1 is DFQATT and CDR2 is SNEGSKA in the germline V gene (reference sequence). V gave up 3 bases and J gave up 1 base, with 12 bases separating them. The CDR3 covers 14 residues.

The chain is built from TRBV18 and TRBJ1-3, with D hard to call. Germline CDR1 is KGHSH and CDR2 is LQKENI. CDR3 length: 14 residues. The CDR3 DNA follows: TGTGCTGCAGCCTGGGCGAGCTCTGGAAACACCATATATTTT. It yields the protein CAAAWASSGNTIYF.

The rearrangement links TRBV28 to TRBJ2-1, with no clear D. V was pared by 6 bases and J by 4 bases, with 4 bases between. CDR3 length: 11 residues. Germline CDR1 MDHEN, CDR2 SYDVKM. The CDR3 sequence is CASRKYNEQFF. The CDR3, as DNA: TGTGCCAGCAGGAAATACAATGAGCAGTTCTTC.

This clonotype was seen more than once but under ten times. The chain has TRBV29-1 and TRBJ1-2; D not certain. Germline V gene sequence: CDR1 SQVTM, CDR2 ANQGSEA. The V gene lost 7 bases and the J gene lost 6 bases, with 21 bases spanning the gap. The CDR3 spans 14 residues. The CDR3 DNA sequence: TGCAGCGCCCCCCCGGATATCGCCACGGATGGCTACACCTTC. It translates to CSAPPDIATDGYTF. The variable domain in full, completed from reference TRBV29-1 and TRBJ1-2, reads SAVISQKPSRDICQRGTSLTIQCQVDSQVTMMFWYRQQPGQSLTLIATANQGSEATYESGFVIDKFPISRPNLTFSTLTVSNMSPEDSSIYLCSAPPDIATDGYTFGSGTRLTVV.

The rearrangement joins TRBV29-1 to TRBJ2-2, with D hard to call. The ends were cut back, 2 bases at V and 6 bases at J, with 10 bases in the middle. Germline V gene data show CDR1 as SQVTM and CDR2 as ANQGSEA. This CDR3 has 13 residues. The CDR3 region is CSVESAGPGELFF. Written as DNA, the CDR3 is TGCAGCGTTGAATCAGCAGGCCCCGGGGAGCTGTTTTTT.

The rearrangement joins TRBV24-1 to TRBJ2-5, with D perhaps TRBD1 (6 bases). The germline V and J ends were trimmed by 2 bases and 3 bases, with 9 bases remaining between them. CDR3 length: 14 residues. Germline CDR1 reads KGHDR; CDR2 reads SFDVKD. The CDR3 is CATSDSYREETQYF. In DNA form, the CDR3 reads TGTGCCACCAGTGATTCATACAGGGAAGAGACCCAGTACTTC.

J is TRBJ2-3 and V is TRBV7-6; D is perhaps TRBD1 (5 bases). V was cut by 0 bases and J by 6 bases, with 16 bases left in between. The CDR3 contains 16 residues. Germline V lookup: CDR1 SGHVS, CDR2 FNYEAQ. The CDR3 DNA sequence: TGTGCCAGCAGCTTAGCCCCCAGGGATCAGGCGGATACGCAGTATTTT. Amino acids: CASSLAPRDQADTQYF.

This clonotype was seen ten or more times. The rearrangement links TRBV20-1 to TRBJ1-4; 7 positions match TRBD1. This CDR3 is built from 12 residues. With 6 bases clipped from V and 13 bases from J, the junction kept 11 bases outside the gene matches. From germline, CDR1 is DFQATT and CDR2 SNEGSKA (reference sequence). CDR3 coding DNA: TGCAGTGCCCTCGGACAGGCGCGAGGACTGTTTTTT. Translation: CSALGQARGLFF.

The chain couples TRBV28 to TRBJ1-1; D perhaps matches TRBD1 (5 bases). V lost 6 bases and J 4 bases, leaving 12 bases between the germline ends. This CDR3 has 13 residues. The germline V gene encodes CDR1 MDHEN and CDR2 SYDVKM. The CDR3 sequence is CASSNPRVTEAFF. As DNA, the CDR3 is TGTGCCAGCAGCAACCCCAGGGTCACTGAAGCTTTCTTT.

This clonotype turned up a few times. The chain links TRBV28 to TRBJ2-1; no definite D call. Trimming took 2 bases from V and 15 from J, leaving 14 bases between them. The CDR3 has 12 residues. The germline V gene has CDR1 MDHEN and CDR2 SYDVKM. Written as DNA, the CDR3 is TGTGCCAGCAGTTTACCCCCAAGGCTATGGTTCTTC. It yields the protein CASSLPPRLWFF.

To note about this clonotype: A single base separates this from a much larger clone, so it may be a read error. CDR3 in amino acids: CASSFGTANTEAFF. In nucleotides, the CDR3 is TGTGCCAGCAGCTTCGGGACAGCGAACACTGAAGCTTTCTTT. The J gene is TRBJ1-1, the V gene TRBV7-3, with 7 bases fitting TRBD1. CDR3 length: 14 residues. Trimming cost V 3 bases and J 1 base; bases outside gene matches: 2. In germline, CDR1 is SGHTA, CDR2 FQGTGA. The full variable domain, rest sourced from reference TRBV7-3 and TRBJ1-1, is GAGVSQTPSNKVTEKGKYVELRCDPISGHTALYWYRQSLGQGPEFLIYFQGTGAADDSGLPNDRFFAVRPEGSVSTLKIQRTERGDSAVYLCASSFGTANTEAFFGQGTRLTVV.

The chain carries TRBV5-1 and TRBJ2-3; D gene ambiguous. The CDR3 contains 15 residues. CDR1 and CDR2 (germline): SGHRS, YFSETQ. Trimming removed 0 bases at V and 4 bases at J, with 12 bases between. Here the CDR3 reads CASSLAPEPSDTQYF. The CDR3 DNA reads as TGCGCCAGCAGCTTGGCTCCAGAACCTTCAGATACGCAGTATTTT.

This rearrangement joins TRBV20-1 to TRBJ2-7, with 11 bases aligning to TRBD2. CDR3 length: 13 amino acids. Germline V CDR1 and CDR2: DFQATT, SNEGSKA (reference sequence). The V and J ends lost 6 bases and 3 bases, in that order; junction bases with no gene match: 4. This CDR3 reads CSATGTSGYEQYF. CDR3 nucleotides: TGCAGTGCGACCGGGACTAGCGGCTACGAGCAGTACTTC.

The rearrangement joins TRBV20-1 to TRBJ2-3; 11 bases fit TRBD2. V lost 5 bases and J lost 4; bases outside the gene matches: 5. Germline V CDR1 and CDR2: DFQATT, SNEGSKA (reference sequence). CDR3 size: 14 residues. The CDR3 DNA sequence: TGCAGTGCTTCTCTAGCGGGAGGCGCAGATACGCAGTATTTT. This encodes CSASLAGGADTQYF.